These 17 T cell receptor beta chains were sequenced from one sample in a study of stem cell transplantation in POMP-related autoinflammatory disease (dated by TCRdb to the early 2020s). Library generation was performed with the immunoSEQ multiplex PCR assay. The clones in this table, taken by TCRdb from immuneACCESS, are in-frame only. Not every clone is retained; where verified, under half of the shortfall comes from an unresolved V gene, and the cause of the rest is unknown. For this sample there are over 25,000 clones; 85% to 90% appear just once. The ten largest make up more than 0.55% of the sample. The time point label, as the study defines it: before hematopoietic stem cell transplant. Sequences were derived from CD4+ T cells from PBMCs, sampled before stem cell transplantation. These receptors came from a human donor with POMP-related autoinflammation and immune dysregulation (PRAID).

The CDR3 sequence: CASSSGQGAPGANVLTF. As DNA, the CDR3 is TGTGCCAGCAGTTCGGGACAGGGGGCGCCCGGGGCCAACGTCCTGACTTTC. This chain joins TRBV28 and TRBJ2-6; 12 bases line up with TRBD1. CDR1 is MDHEN, CDR2 SYDVKM, per germline. The CDR3 covers 17 residues. The trim removed 4 bases at V and 4 bases at J, leaving 5 bases unmatched. Filled out from reference TRBV28 and TRBJ2-6, the complete variable domain reads DVKVTQSSRYLVKRTGEKVFLECVQDMDHENMFWYRQDPGLGLRLIYFSYDVKMKEKGDIPEGYSVSREKKERFSLILESASTNQTSMYLCASSSGQGAPGANVLTFGAGSRLTVL.

The CDR3 DNA follows: TGTGCCAGCAGAAGATACGGGACAGGAGAGACCCAGTACTTC. As protein: CASRRYGTGETQYF. The rearrangement joins TRBV6-5 to TRBJ2-5; 8 bases align to TRBD1. This CDR3 spans 14 amino acids. Germline trimming cut 6 bases from V and 4 bases from J; bases unmatched to any gene: 7. Germline assignment: CDR1 MNHEY and CDR2 SVGAGI.

The chain employs TRBV28 and TRBJ2-7, with TRBD2 identical over 10 bases. The trim removed 10 bases at V and 2 bases at J, leaving 5 bases unmatched. The germline V gene encodes CDR1 MDHEN and CDR2 SYDVKM. There are 13 residues in the CDR3. The CDR3 sequence: CATRTSGPYEQYF. CDR3 nucleotide sequence: TGTGCCACCCGGACTAGCGGTCCCTACGAGCAGTACTTC.

Only a few counts were recorded for this clone. The chain has TRBV28 and TRBJ1-1; the match to TRBD1 covers 10 bases. V was clipped by 5 bases and J by 3 bases; unmatched bases: 3. CDR3 length equals 14 residues. The germline V gene encodes CDR1 MDHEN and CDR2 SYDVKM. Here the CDR3 DNA reads TGTGCCAGCAGTCCGGGACAGGGGCACACTGAAGCTTTCTTT. Amino acids: CASSPGQGHTEAFF.

The J gene is TRBJ2-7, the V gene TRBV20-1; no firm D call. Germline values: CDR1 DFQATT, CDR2 SNEGSKA (reference sequence). The CDR3 runs 11 residues. Trimming pared 3 bases from V and 0 bases from J, leaving 3 bases between. The CDR3 is CSARSSYEQYF. CDR3 coding DNA: TGCAGTGCTAGGAGCTCCTACGAGCAGTACTTC.

The rearrangement joins TRBV7-9 to TRBJ2-1, with D possibly matching TRBD2 (5 bases). This CDR3 region has 13 residues. CDR1 is SEHNR, CDR2 FQNEAQ, per germline (reference sequence). With 5 bases removed from V and 9 bases from J, the gap between germline ends came to 14 bases. This CDR3 reads CASSPVGDVEQFF. Here the CDR3 DNA reads TGTGCCAGCAGCCCAGTGGGAGATGTTGAGCAGTTCTTC.

The rearrangement links TRBV6-1 to TRBJ2-5; 8 bases line up with TRBD1. The CDR3 is 15 amino acids. The J segment lost 2 bases and the V segment lost 6 bases, leaving 8 bases of the junction unmatched. Germline V gene data show CDR1 as MNHNS and CDR2 as SASEGT. The CDR3: CASRTRTGPQETQYF. The CDR3, as DNA: TGTGCCAGCAGGACCCGGACAGGGCCACAAGAGACCCAGTACTTC.

This clone was observed a few times. This chain uses TRBV19 with TRBJ1-5; TRBD1 is a possible D gene (6 bases). CDR1 LNHDA and CDR2 SQIVND come from the germline V gene (reference sequence). CDR3 length: 15 residues. Trimming cost V 7 bases and J 6 bases, with 19 bases left between them. The CDR3: CASTLVSGEAQPQHF. CDR3 nucleotide sequence: TGTGCCAGTACCCTGGTCTCAGGGGAGGCTCAGCCCCAGCATTTT.

The gene calls are TRBV19 and TRBJ1-1; possible D gene TRBD1, 5 bases. Trimming took 7 bases from V and 1 from J, leaving 13 bases between them. Germline loops: CDR1 LNHDA, CDR2 SQIVND (reference sequence). CDR3 size: 14 residues. The CDR3 here is CASTPRAENTEAFF. CDR3 DNA sequence: TGTGCCAGTACCCCCAGGGCAGAGAACACTGAAGCTTTCTTT.

This clone came up a few times. The V call is TRBV4-2, the J call TRBJ1-5, with TRBD1 as a possible D gene (6 bases). The CDR3 contains 16 residues. The V gene lost 0 bases and the J gene lost 7 bases, with 16 bases spanning the gap. Germline V gives CDR1 LGHNA, CDR2 YNFKEQ. The DNA of the CDR3 is TGTGCCAGCAGCCAAGATCTATTCGGGGGGCTGCAGCCCCAGCATTTT. Translating gives CASSQDLFGGLQPQHF.

The chain combines TRBV21-1 with TRBJ1-5; the table's D call, TRBD1, was not checked against the DNA. TRBV21-1 is recorded as a pseudogene. There are 16 residues in the CDR3. CDR3 region: CASSKGGTELNQPQHF. DNA of the CDR3: TGTGCCAGCAGCAAAGGGGGGACAGAGTTGAATCAGCCCCAGCATTTT.

CDR3 nucleotide sequence: TGTGCCAGCAGCGTTTCGGGACTAGCGGGGGGGCTGGTCACAGATACGCAGTATTTT. Translation gives CASSVSGLAGGLVTDTQYF. The V gene is TRBV9, the J gene TRBJ2-3, with 16 bases aligning to TRBD2. Germline trimming cut 2 bases from V and 2 bases from J; bases unmatched to any gene: 8. CDR3 length equals 19 residues. Per the germline V gene, CDR1 is SGDLS and CDR2 is YYNGEE.

V gene TRBV19 combines with J gene TRBJ2-1; weak D call: TRBD1 (6 bases). V was shortened by 7 bases and J by 4 bases, with 8 bases between the two germline ends. CDR3 length: 12 amino acids. CDR1 and CDR2 from the germline V gene are LNHDA and SQIVND (reference sequence). The CDR3 spells CASTQGYNEQFF. DNA for the CDR3: TGTGCCAGTACACAGGGTTACAATGAGCAGTTCTTC.

V usage is TRBV19 and J usage is TRBJ2-7, with 8 bases fitting TRBD1. Trimming at V came to 2 bases and at J to 2 bases, leaving 5 bases not matched to a gene. From germline, CDR1 is LNHDA and CDR2 SQIVND (reference sequence). The CDR3 consists of 15 residues. CDR3 loop: CASSIIGTGTYEQYF. CDR3 in DNA: TGTGCCAGTAGTATAATCGGGACAGGAACCTACGAGCAGTACTTC.

This clone occurred a few times. This chain joins TRBV18 and TRBJ2-3; D unclear. Germline V gene lookup returns CDR1 KGHSH and CDR2 LQKENI. The V end lost 2 bases, the J end lost 0 bases, and 9 bases lay between the germline ends. CDR3 length equals 15 residues. CDR3 in DNA: TGTGCCAGCTCACCAGGACCCTCTAGCACAGATACGCAGTATTTT. Protein: CASSPGPSSTDTQYF.

DNA for the CDR3: TGTGCCAGCAGTTGGGGCCAGGTGGATTACGAGCAGTACTTC. This gives the protein CASSWGQVDYEQYF. This chain joins TRBV6-6 and TRBJ2-7; D may be TRBD1 (5 bases). Trimming took off 4 bases at V and 4 bases at J, with 14 bases between the two ends. This CDR3 region has 14 residues. Germline loops: CDR1 MNHNY, CDR2 SVGAGI (reference sequence).

The V gene is TRBV30, the J gene TRBJ2-7; D is ambiguous. The CDR3 loop spans 11 amino acids. V was shortened by 0 bases and J by 4 bases, with 4 bases between the two germline ends. Germline lookup yields CDR1 GTSNPN and CDR2 SVGIG (reference sequence). The CDR3 protein is CAWSVKYEQYF. The CDR3 region has the DNA TGTGCCTGGAGTGTAAAGTACGAGCAGTACTTC. The full variable domain, in which reference TRBV30 and TRBJ2-7 provide the parts outside the CDR3, is SQTIHQWPATLVQPVGSPLSLECTVEGTSNPNLYWYRQAAGRGLQLLFYSVGIGQISSEVPQNLSASRPQDRQFILSSKKLLLSDSGFYLCAWSVKYEQYFGPGTRLTVT.